This passage covers 17 T cell receptor beta chains from one sample sequenced in a study of Graves' ophthalmopathy and Graves' hyperthyroidism. Amplification of the TCR beta CDR3 regions used RNA transcripts (as template). Second-round multiplex PCR followed a first-round RT-PCR using HTBI primers. Using its own MiXCR run on the multiplex PCR reads, TCRdb lists one record per CDR3 protein. Of hundreds of thousands of distinct CDR3 sequences in the sample, about 20% are singletons; the top ten hold roughly 7.4%. Sample: peripheral blood. These receptors came from a young woman with stable Graves' hyperthyroidism. Some clones in this sample may be carry-over from other donors' samples.

At least ten counts were recorded for this clonotype. The chain joins TRBV11-2 to TRBJ1-2, with 11 bases aligning to TRBD1. There are 17 residues in the CDR3. Germline V gives CDR1 SGHAT, CDR2 FQNNGV. J was trimmed by 6 bases and V by 5 bases; bases with no gene match: 14. CDR3 in amino acids: CASSPTGTGGTRDGYTF. The CDR3 coding sequence is TGTGCCAGCAGCCCCACCGGGACAGGGGGTACCCGCGATGGCTACACCTTC. Full variable domain (outside the CDR3, taken from reference TRBV11-2 and TRBJ1-2): EAGVAQSPRYKIIEKRQSVAFWCNPISGHATLYWYQQILGQGPKLLIQFQNNGVVDDSQLPKDRFSAERLKGVDSTLKIQPAKLEDSAVYLCASSPTGTGGTRDGYTFGSGTRLTVV.

The chain is built from TRBV19 and TRBJ2-2, with 7 bases fitting TRBD2. Germline values: CDR1 LNHDA, CDR2 SQIVND (reference sequence). The CDR3 spans 17 residues. V shed 0 bases and J 0 bases; nucleotides not matched to a gene: 4. CDR3 sequence (DNA): TGTGCCAGTAGTATAGATGGGGGACTACCGAACACCGGGGAGCTGTTTTTT. Residues: CASSIDGGLPNTGELFF.

The table lists this clonotype with many counts. The rearrangement joins TRBV6-4 to TRBJ2-7, with 10 bases aligning to TRBD2. This CDR3 has 17 amino acids. From germline, CDR1 is MRHNA and CDR2 SNTAGT. V was clipped by 6 bases and J by 5 bases; unmatched bases: 16. CDR3: CASRSLGPASGSNEQYF. Written as DNA, the CDR3 is TGTGCCAGCAGGAGCCTAGGCCCCGCTAGCGGGAGCAACGAGCAGTACTTC.

This clonotype was seen ten or more times. V is TRBV7-9 and J is TRBJ2-5, with D tentatively TRBD1 or TRBD2 (6 bases each). The CDR3 has 15 amino acids. With 1 base removed from V and 5 bases from J, the gap between germline ends came to 14 bases. Germline V CDR1 and CDR2: SEHNR, FQNEAQ (reference sequence). This chain's CDR3 is CASSLGTGGPETQYF. CDR3 nucleotides: TGTGCCAGCAGCTTAGGGACTGGGGGGCCGGAGACCCAGTACTTC.

The chain joins TRBV6-2 or TRBV6-3 to TRBJ1-2, with D maybe TRBD1 (5 bases). V lost 7 bases and J 6 bases, leaving 9 bases between the germline ends. There are 11 residues in the CDR3. Germline CDR1 is MNHEY and CDR2 is SVGEGT. CDR3 protein: CASTDSHGYTF. The CDR3 DNA follows: TGTGCCAGCACCGACAGCCATGGCTACACCTTC.

In this sample, this clonotype turned up many times. The rearrangement joins TRBV7-6 to TRBJ1-6, with D possibly TRBD1 on 5 matching bases. This CDR3 is built from 14 residues. Deletions cut 1 base from V and 10 bases from J, with 11 bases between. Germline V gene lookup returns CDR1 SGHVS and CDR2 FNYEAQ. The CDR3 sequence is CASSLEVAGSPLHF. The CDR3 DNA reads as TGTGCCAGCAGCTTAGAAGTGGCAGGGTCACCCCTCCACTTT.

The sample holds many counts of this clonotype. This chain joins TRBV6-1 and TRBJ1-6; weak D call: TRBD1 (5 bases). Trimming took off 6 bases at V and 7 bases at J, with 10 bases between the two ends. CDR3 length: 13 amino acids. Germline CDR1 and CDR2: MNHNS and SASEGT. DNA for the CDR3: TGTGCCAGCAGAGGGGTTTACAATTCACCCCTCCACTTT. It is translated as CASRGVYNSPLHF.

This sequence joins TRBV29-1 and TRBJ2-5; TRBD2 aligns across 9 bases. This CDR3 comprises 15 residues. CDR1 is SQVTM and CDR2 is ANQGSEA in the germline V gene. V shed 0 bases, J shed 4 bases, and the junction held 6 bases outside the gene matches. The CDR3 loop is CSVEDWQLAGETQYF. CDR3 bases: TGCAGCGTTGAAGATTGGCAACTAGCGGGAGAGACCCAGTACTTC. The full variable domain, completed using reference TRBV29-1 and TRBJ2-5, is SAVISQKPSRDICQRGTSLTIQCQVDSQVTMMFWYRQQPGQSLTLIATANQGSEATYESGFVIDKFPISRPNLTFSTLTVSNMSPEDSSIYLCSVEDWQLAGETQYFGPGTRLLVL.

The chain joins TRBV10-1 to TRBJ2-7; no clear D gene. Germline values: CDR1 WNHNN, CDR2 SYGVQD (reference sequence). V was clipped by 8 bases and J by 4 bases, with 12 bases between them. This CDR3 is 12 amino acids long. The CDR3 protein is CASGQLGYEQYF. As DNA, the CDR3 is TGCGCCAGCGGGCAATTGGGATACGAGCAGTACTTC.

This clonotype was detected many times. The chain has TRBV6-1 and TRBJ2-5; 8 nucleotides match TRBD1. The CDR3 is 15 residues long. Germline V CDR1 and CDR2: MNHNS, SASEGT. The ends lost 5 bases at V and 0 bases at J; junction bases unmatched: 5. The DNA for the CDR3 is TGTGCCAGCAGTCGTACAGGGGGTAACCAAGAGACCCAGTACTTC. As protein: CASSRTGGNQETQYF.

This clonotype was counted ten times or more. V usage is TRBV20-1 and J usage is TRBJ2-4; the D is unclear. The germline V and J ends were trimmed by 6 bases and 9 bases, with 12 bases remaining between them. Germline V gene lookup returns CDR1 DFQATT and CDR2 SNEGSKA (reference sequence). The CDR3 consists of 11 residues. Here the CDR3 DNA reads TGCAGTGCGCCGTTGGGGTCCATTCAGTACTTC. Protein: CSAPLGSIQYF.

This clonotype came up many times. The V and J genes are TRBV5-4 and TRBJ1-6; TRBD1 matches at 11 bases. From germline, CDR1 is SGHNT and CDR2 YYREEE (reference sequence). The CDR3 covers 17 residues. Trimming removed 2 bases from V and 2 bases from J; junction bases left unmatched: 3. DNA for the CDR3: TGTGCCAGCAGCTTAGGACAGGGGGCTACCTATAATTCACCCCTCCACTTT. It is translated as CASSLGQGATYNSPLHF.

This clonotype was recorded at least ten times. The gene calls are TRBV28 and TRBJ1-1; D is possibly TRBD1 (5 bases). The CDR3 runs to 13 residues. V lost 3 bases, J lost 11 bases, and 16 bases lay in between. Per the germline V gene, CDR1 is MDHEN and CDR2 is SYDVKM. CDR3 protein: CASSLLGRRPAFF. For the CDR3, the DNA is TGTGCCAGCAGTTTGCTGGGACGGAGGCCCGCTTTCTTT.

In its sample, this clonotype was seen many times. The genes are TRBV6-2 or TRBV6-3 and TRBJ2-7, with D possibly TRBD2 on 6 matching bases. V was trimmed by 5 bases and J by 0 bases, leaving 14 bases between them. The CDR3 covers 15 residues. The V gene's germline CDR1 is MNHEY and CDR2 SVGEGT. CDR3 sequence (DNA): TGTGCCAGCAGTCGTTATAGCGGAAGCTCCTACGAGCAGTACTTC. Translation gives CASSRYSGSSYEQYF.

The CDR3 DNA reads TGTGCCTGGAGTGTAGCAGGAAAAGCTTTCTTT. Translated: CAWSVAGKAFF. The chain combines TRBV30 with TRBJ1-1; D not resolved. With 0 bases removed from V and 9 bases from J, the gap between germline ends came to 8 bases. The CDR3 contains 11 residues. Germline values: CDR1 GTSNPN, CDR2 SVGIG (reference sequence).

The table lists this clonotype with a count of one. This chain joins TRBV7-8 and TRBJ2-5; D is ambiguous. Germline lookup yields CDR1 SGHVS and CDR2 FQNEAQ. V was shortened by 5 bases and J by 5 bases, with 9 bases between the two germline ends. This CDR3 contains 12 residues. For the CDR3, the DNA is TGTGCCAGCAGCCCGACCGTTGAGACCCAGTACTTC. Its translation: CASSPTVETQYF.

This chain joins TRBV9 and TRBJ2-5; the match to TRBD1 covers 9 bases. Germline trimming cut 0 bases from V and 5 bases from J; bases unmatched to any gene: 11. The CDR3 spans 17 residues. Looked up from germline, CDR1 is SGDLS and CDR2 is YYNGEE. In nucleotides, the CDR3 is TGTGCCAGCAGCGTAGGGGGACAGGGACGATGGTGGGAGACCCAGTACTTC. It translates to CASSVGGQGRWWETQYF.